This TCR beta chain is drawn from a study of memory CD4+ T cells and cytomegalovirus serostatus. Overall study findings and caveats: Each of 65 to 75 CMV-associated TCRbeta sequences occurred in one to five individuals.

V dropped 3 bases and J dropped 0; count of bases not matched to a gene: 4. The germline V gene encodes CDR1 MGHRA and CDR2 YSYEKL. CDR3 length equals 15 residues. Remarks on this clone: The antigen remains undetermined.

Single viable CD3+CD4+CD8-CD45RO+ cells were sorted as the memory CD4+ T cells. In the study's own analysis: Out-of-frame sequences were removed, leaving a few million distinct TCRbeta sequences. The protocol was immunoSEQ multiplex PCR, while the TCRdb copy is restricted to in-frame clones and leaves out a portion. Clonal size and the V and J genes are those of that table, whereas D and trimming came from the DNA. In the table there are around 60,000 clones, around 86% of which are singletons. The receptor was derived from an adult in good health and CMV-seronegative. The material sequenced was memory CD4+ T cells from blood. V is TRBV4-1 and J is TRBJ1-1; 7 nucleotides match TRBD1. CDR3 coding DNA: TGCGCCAGCAGCCACCGGACAGGACTGAACACTGAAGCTTTCTTT. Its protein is CASSHRTGLNTEAFF.